This TCR beta chain was documented in a study of T cells expressing NK-cell markers. The study's findings and limits: Top CD8+ clonotypes included the dominant CD3+CD56+NKG2C+ clonotypes in five to seven donors.

This CDR3 has 17 amino acids. CDR1 and CDR2 from the germline V gene are DFQATT and SNEGSKA (reference sequence). Note on this clonotype: Its antigen is unidentified.

No DNA is given; TCRdb re-called the 5' RACE reads and lists each CDR3 protein once. The sample's table shows 130,000 to 150,000 distinct CDR3 sequences. The sequencing input was blood T cells: a sorted CD56 or NKG2C T cell subset, CD4+ or CD8+ T cells, or bulk PBMC T cells (not recorded which). V is TRBV20-1 and J is TRBJ2-5; TCRdb lists TRBD1, though no DNA is available to test this call. The receptor was derived from a young man in good health. The CDR3 protein is CSARDPAETVYQETQYF.